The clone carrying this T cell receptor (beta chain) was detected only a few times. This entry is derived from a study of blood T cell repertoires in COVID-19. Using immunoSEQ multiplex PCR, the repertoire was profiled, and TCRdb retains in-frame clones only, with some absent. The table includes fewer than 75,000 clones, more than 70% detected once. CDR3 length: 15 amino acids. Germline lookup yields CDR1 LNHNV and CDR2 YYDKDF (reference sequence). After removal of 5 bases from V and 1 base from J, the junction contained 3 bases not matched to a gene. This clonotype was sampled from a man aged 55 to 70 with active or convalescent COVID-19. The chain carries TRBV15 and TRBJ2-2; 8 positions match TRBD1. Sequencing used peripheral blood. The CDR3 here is CATSYDRGNTGELFF. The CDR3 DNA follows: TGTGCCACCAGCTATGACAGGGGGAACACCGGGGAGCTGTTTTTT. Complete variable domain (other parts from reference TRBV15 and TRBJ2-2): DAMVIQNPRYQVTQFGKPVTLSCSQTLNHNVMYWYQQKSSQAPKLLFHYYDKDFNNEADTPDNFQSRRPNTSFCFLDIRSPGLGDTAMYLCATSYDRGNTGELFFGEGSRLTVL.